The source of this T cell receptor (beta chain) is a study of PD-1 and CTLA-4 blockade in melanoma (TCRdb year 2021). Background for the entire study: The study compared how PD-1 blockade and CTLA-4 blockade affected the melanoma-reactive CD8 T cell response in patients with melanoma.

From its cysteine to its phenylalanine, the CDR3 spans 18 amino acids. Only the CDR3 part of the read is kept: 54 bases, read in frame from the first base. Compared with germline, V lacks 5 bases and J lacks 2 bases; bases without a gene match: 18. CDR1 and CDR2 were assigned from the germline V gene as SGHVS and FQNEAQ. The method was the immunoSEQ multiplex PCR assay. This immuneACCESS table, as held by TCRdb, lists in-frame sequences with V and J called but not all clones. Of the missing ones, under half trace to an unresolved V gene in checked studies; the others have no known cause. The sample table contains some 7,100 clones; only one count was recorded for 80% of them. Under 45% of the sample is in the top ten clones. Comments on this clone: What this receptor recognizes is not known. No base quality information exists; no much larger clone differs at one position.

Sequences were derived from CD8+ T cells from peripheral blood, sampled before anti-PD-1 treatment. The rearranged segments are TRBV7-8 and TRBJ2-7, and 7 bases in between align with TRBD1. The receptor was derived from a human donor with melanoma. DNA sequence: TGTGCCAGCAGCCAGACTACGGGACAGTATATCTCTCCCTACGAGCAGTACTTC. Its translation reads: CASSQTTGQYISPYEQYF.